The present TCR beta chain was sequenced within a study of blood T cell repertoires in COVID-19. Across the whole study: Italy, Spain and the United States were the sources of the convalescent and acute COVID-19 samples. Sources were T cells, B-cell-depleted T cells, or PBMCs; the material itself was cDNA or gDNA.

This CDR3 has 14 amino acids. The germline gives CDR1 SGDLS, CDR2 YYNGEE. Trimming pared 0 bases from V and 7 bases from J, leaving 11 bases between. Here immunoSEQ multiplex PCR was the method, and the copy in TCRdb shows in-frame clones only, minus some. The sample lists tens of thousands of clones, 91% occurring once. The chain employs TRBV9 and TRBJ1-5, with a weak D call TRBD1 (6 bases). The specimen was peripheral blood. The sequence was obtained from a woman aged 50 to 60 in a cohort sampled during active COVID-19. Written as DNA, the CDR3 is TGTGCCAGCAGCGTAGGCCAGGGGCCCCAGCCCCAGCATTTT. Residues: CASSVGQGPQPQHF.